The 32 T cell receptor beta chains listed next were all sequenced from one sample in a study of blood T cell repertoires in COVID-19. Data came from immunoSEQ multiplex PCR; TCRdb stores just in-frame clones and leaves some out. This table has 140,000 or so clones, 80% appearing once. The sample consisted of peripheral blood. The origin of the receptors is a man between 65 and 85 years old who had recovered from COVID-19.

The chain recombines TRBV30 with TRBJ1-1; 7 bases agree with TRBD1. There are 14 residues in the CDR3. Germline trimming cut 0 bases from V and 5 bases from J; bases unmatched to any gene: 6. The germline V gene has CDR1 GTSNPN and CDR2 SVGIG (reference sequence). DNA for the CDR3: TGTGCCTGGAGTGTATCCCCAGGGGGAACTGAAGCTTTCTTT. Protein sequence: CAWSVSPGGTEAFF.

This chain joins TRBV25-1 and TRBJ1-2; D remains unclear. The germline CDR1 and CDR2 sequences are MGHDK and SYGVNS. The CDR3 has 14 amino acids. Trimming took 3 bases from V and 0 from J, leaving 8 bases between them. The CDR3 nucleotides read TGTGCCAGCAGTGACCCAGAAGCTAACTATGGCTACACCTTC. Protein sequence: CASSDPEANYGYTF.

The chain recombines TRBV11-2 with TRBJ2-1; 13 bases agree with TRBD2. The CDR3 has 16 amino acids. Trimming cost V 4 bases and J 5 bases; bases outside gene matches: 5. CDR1 and CDR2 (germline): SGHAT, FQNNGV. Here the CDR3 DNA reads TGTGCCAGCAGCTCAACTAGCGGGAGGGGGAACAATGAGCAGTTCTTC. Translated: CASSSTSGRGNNEQFF.

The chain uses TRBV29-1 and TRBJ2-1; unclear D gene. This CDR3 is built from 12 residues. The ends were cut back, 6 bases at V and 4 bases at J, with 10 bases in the middle. Germline CDR1 SQVTM, CDR2 ANQGSEA. This CDR3 is CSVGDLYNEQFF. CDR3 nucleotides: TGCAGCGTCGGAGATTTATACAATGAGCAGTTCTTC.

The chain carries TRBV27 and TRBJ1-2; D might be TRBD1 (5 bases). The V gene's germline CDR1 is MNHEY and CDR2 SMNVEV (reference sequence). CDR3 size: 18 residues. V was shortened by 5 bases and J by 0 bases, with 22 bases between the two germline ends. CDR3 in DNA: TGTGCCAGCAGTCGAAAGGCCCCCTCGGGGGGAACTAACTATGGCTACACCTTC. Translation: CASSRKAPSGGTNYGYTF.

The chain links TRBV11-2 to TRBJ1-1; 7 bases match TRBD1. The CDR3 consists of 14 residues. The trim removed 4 bases at V and 5 bases at J, leaving 7 bases unmatched. Germline-derived CDR1 and CDR2 are SGHAT and FQNNGV. The CDR3 spells CASSSRQGVTEAFF. In DNA form, the CDR3 reads TGTGCCAGCAGCTCTAGACAGGGTGTGACTGAAGCTTTCTTT.

This clone appeared a few times. V and J are TRBV30 and TRBJ2-2, with D possibly TRBD1 on 5 matching bases. Deletions cut 6 bases from V and 0 bases from J, with 11 bases between. The V gene's germline CDR1 is GTSNPN and CDR2 SVGIG (reference sequence). CDR3 size: 14 residues. The CDR3 coding sequence is TGTGCCTGCTTTCCGGACACGAACACCGGGGAGCTGTTTTTT. Amino acid sequence: CACFPDTNTGELFF.

This chain uses TRBV5-6 with TRBJ1-4; D may be TRBD1 (5 bases). The CDR3 contains 12 residues. V lost 2 bases to trimming and J lost 11 bases, with 10 bases between them. Germline CDR1 SGHDT, CDR2 YYEEEE. This CDR3 is CASSLGEGKLFF. The CDR3 nucleotides are TGTGCCAGCAGCTTAGGGGAGGGGAAACTGTTTTTT.

CDR3 amino acids: CASSFTRGVGEQYF. The CDR3 region has the DNA TGTGCCAGCAGCTTTACTCGGGGGGTGGGCGAGCAGTACTTC. This chain joins TRBV5-6 and TRBJ2-7, with TRBD2 matching 7 bases. Germline V lookup: CDR1 SGHDT, CDR2 YYEEEE. The CDR3 spans 14 residues. Losses at the gene ends were 2 bases for V and 6 bases for J; bases not matched to a gene: 8.

This chain's CDR3 is CASSQTGHRSNSPLHF. CDR3 bases: TGTGCCAGCAGCCAGACCGGACACCGGTCTAATTCACCCCTCCACTTT. The V and J genes are TRBV2 and TRBJ1-6; a weak D match, TRBD1 (5 bases). Germline V CDR1 and CDR2: SNHLY, FYNNEI. The V end lost 6 bases, the J end lost 6 bases, and 18 bases lay between the germline ends. CDR3 length: 16 amino acids.

In nucleotides, the CDR3 is TGTGCCAGCAGCAACGGACAGGGAAATCAGCCCCAGCATTTT. This codes for CASSNGQGNQPQHF. The rearrangement joins TRBV3-1 (or the pseudogene TRBV3-2) to TRBJ1-5, with 8 bases matching TRBD1. Germline assignment: CDR1 LGHDT and CDR2 YNNKEL (reference sequence). This CDR3 contains 14 residues. Trimming at V came to 5 bases and at J to 4 bases, leaving 4 bases not matched to a gene.

The chain couples TRBV19 to TRBJ2-7, with no clear D. The CDR3 spans 14 residues. V was cut by 1 base and J by 4 bases, with 11 bases left in between. Germline-derived CDR1 and CDR2 are LNHDA and SQIVND (reference sequence). The CDR3 loop reads CASSIGGGAYEQYF. Written as DNA, the CDR3 is TGTGCCAGTAGTATAGGTGGCGGAGCTTACGAGCAGTACTTC.

The V gene is TRBV11-1, the J gene TRBJ2-1, with 11 nucleotides matching TRBD1. After removal of 5 bases from V and 3 bases from J, the junction contained 6 bases not matched to a gene. CDR3 length equals 16 residues. The germline gives CDR1 SGHAT, CDR2 FQDESV (reference sequence). The CDR3 coding sequence is TGTGCCAGCAGCGTGTGGACAGGGGGCGGCTACAATGAGCAGTTCTTC. It specifies CASSVWTGGGYNEQFF. Based on the CDR3 plus reference TRBV11-1 and TRBJ2-1, the full variable domain is EAEVAQSPRYKITEKSQAVAFWCDPISGHATLYWYRQILGQGPELLVQFQDESVVDDSQLPKDRFSAERLKGVDSTLKIQPAELGDSAMYLCASSVWTGGGYNEQFFGPGTRLTVL.

The chain has TRBV3-1 (or the pseudogene TRBV3-2) and TRBJ2-1; 10 nucleotides agree with TRBD2. Losses at the gene ends were 0 bases for V and 6 bases for J; bases not matched to a gene: 2. CDR3 length: 15 amino acids. Germline V gene lookup returns CDR1 LGHDT and CDR2 YNNKEL (reference sequence). The CDR3 is CASSQDSGRLNEQFF. CDR3 nucleotides: TGTGCCAGCAGCCAAGATAGCGGGAGGCTCAATGAGCAGTTCTTC.

This chain uses TRBV5-1 with TRBJ2-2; D remains ambiguous. The length of the CDR3 is 16 residues. Deletions cut 4 bases from V and 1 base from J, with 14 bases between. CDR1 and CDR2 (germline): SGHRS, YFSETQ. CDR3 sequence: CASSPRGFLNTGELFF. In DNA, the CDR3 is TGCGCCAGCAGCCCCCGAGGCTTCCTGAACACCGGGGAGCTGTTTTTT.

The rearrangement uses TRBV5-4 and TRBJ2-7; TRBD2 is a possible D gene (5 bases). Germline loops: CDR1 SGHNT, CDR2 YYREEE (reference sequence). Trimming cost V 5 bases and J 7 bases, with 13 bases left between them. There are 12 residues in the CDR3. CDR3 sequence: CASRDGRGEQYF. CDR3 nucleotide sequence: TGTGCCAGCAGGGATGGCCGGGGTGAGCAGTACTTC.

The chain has TRBV7-9 and TRBJ2-7; TRBD1 agrees at 11 bases. Germline V CDR1 and CDR2: SEHNR, FQNEAQ (reference sequence). J lost 7 bases, V lost 5 bases, and 10 bases had no gene match. The CDR3 consists of 15 residues. The CDR3 is CASSISGTGGGEQYF. The CDR3 nucleotides read TGTGCCAGCAGCATCTCCGGGACAGGGGGTGGGGAGCAGTACTTC. Using reference TRBV7-9 and TRBJ2-7 for the parts outside the CDR3, the full variable domain is DTGVSQNPRHKITKRGQNVTFRCDPISEHNRLYWYRQTLGQGPEFLTYFQNEAQLEKSRLLSDRFSAERPKGSFSTLEIQRTEQGDSAMYLCASSISGTGGGEQYFGPGTRLTVT.

This rearrangement joins TRBV11-2 to TRBJ2-3, with 9 bases matching TRBD1. The length of the CDR3 is 16 residues. Germline loops: CDR1 SGHAT, CDR2 FQNNGV. Germline trimming cut 6 bases from V and 3 bases from J; bases unmatched to any gene: 10. CDR3 coding DNA: TGTGCCAGCAGGGGGGGGACAGGGCTGAGGACAGATACGCAGTATTTT. Protein: CASRGGTGLRTDTQYF.

CDR3 in amino acids: CASSLRLAGMGNEQYF. Here the CDR3 DNA reads TGTGCCAGCAGCTTAAGACTAGCGGGAATGGGAAACGAGCAGTACTTC. The V call is TRBV7-2, the J call TRBJ2-7; TRBD2 agrees at 11 bases. The V and J ends lost 2 bases and 5 bases, in that order; junction bases with no gene match: 8. CDR3 length equals 16 residues. Germline V gene lookup returns CDR1 SGHTA and CDR2 FQGNSA.

The rearrangement joins TRBV6-4 to TRBJ2-3; D is possibly TRBD2 (6 bases). This CDR3 contains 16 residues. Germline V gene sequence: CDR1 MRHNA, CDR2 SNTAGT. Trimming left V 0 bases short and J 1 base short, with 11 bases between. CDR3 nucleotide sequence: TGTGCCAGCAGTGACTCTCCGCGGGAAGGCACAGATACGCAGTATTTT. Its protein product is CASSDSPREGTDTQYF.

V usage is TRBV6-6 and J usage is TRBJ2-2; unclear D gene. From germline, CDR1 is MNHNY and CDR2 SVGAGI (reference sequence). Trimming removed 4 bases at V and 4 bases at J, with 7 bases between. The CDR3 extends over 13 amino acids. The CDR3 reads CASSSFSTGELFF. In DNA, the CDR3 is TGTGCCAGCAGTTCTTTTAGCACCGGGGAGCTGTTTTTT.

The chain is built from TRBV28 and TRBJ2-7, with a tentative D call TRBD1 (6 bases). Germline V CDR1 and CDR2: MDHEN, SYDVKM. The CDR3 is made up of 11 amino acids. Trimming took 6 bases from V and 4 from J, leaving 7 bases between them. The CDR3 DNA is TGTGCCAGCAGCCAGGGGTACGAGCAGTACTTC. Translation gives CASSQGYEQYF.

V is TRBV12-3 or TRBV12-4 and J is TRBJ2-1; TRBD2 agrees at 10 bases. This CDR3 is 13 amino acids long. Trimming cost V 8 bases and J 5 bases; bases outside gene matches: 3. The CDR3 loop is CASSTSGDNEQFF. CDR3 nucleotide sequence: TGTGCCAGCTCAACTAGCGGGGACAATGAGCAGTTCTTC.

This sequence joins TRBV18 and TRBJ2-7; TRBD1 agrees at 8 bases. CDR1 and CDR2 (germline): KGHSH, LQKENI. V dropped 2 bases and J dropped 6; count of bases not matched to a gene: 9. This CDR3 is built from 15 residues. This CDR3 reads CASSPVQTGAGEQYF. The CDR3 nucleotides read TGTGCCAGCTCACCAGTTCAGACAGGGGCTGGCGAGCAGTACTTC.

V usage is TRBV7-2 and J usage is TRBJ2-7, with 11 bases matching TRBD1. J lost 2 bases, V lost 5 bases, and 5 bases had no gene match. The CDR3 spans 15 residues. CDR1 and CDR2 (germline): SGHTA, FQGNSA. Here the CDR3 DNA reads TGTGCCAGCAGCCCGGGACAGGGGGTAACCTACGAGCAGTACTTC. Translated, it gives CASSPGQGVTYEQYF. Combining the CDR3 with reference TRBV7-2 and TRBJ2-7 gives the whole variable domain GAGVSQSPSNKVTEKGKDVELRCDPISGHTALYWYRQSLGQGLEFLIYFQGNSAPDKSGLPSDRFSAERTGGSVSTLTIQRTQQEDSAVYLCASSPGQGVTYEQYFGPGTRLTVT.

A single count supports this clone. V is TRBV7-8 and J is TRBJ2-1; 7 bases map to TRBD2. Losses at the gene ends were 3 bases for V and 7 bases for J; bases not matched to a gene: 9. The CDR3 totals 15 residues. Looked up from germline, CDR1 is SGHVS and CDR2 is FQNEAQ. As DNA, the CDR3 is TGTGCCAGCAGCTTGACTAGCTCCCGGGGAAATGAGCAGTTCTTC. It specifies CASSLTSSRGNEQFF.

The genes are TRBV27 and TRBJ1-1; D is ambiguous. Between the trimmed V and J ends, which lost 2 bases and 4 bases, there was a span of 8 bases. The CDR3 is 13 residues long. Germline V lookup: CDR1 MNHEY, CDR2 SMNVEV (reference sequence). In nucleotides, the CDR3 is TGTGCCAGCAGTTTAAACGGCGGCACTGAAGCTTTCTTT. The encoded protein is CASSLNGGTEAFF.

CDR3 nucleotides: TGTGCCAGCAGTTTGCTCCGGGACAGGGCCTCCTACGAGCAGTACTTC. Translated: CASSLLRDRASYEQYF. The chain carries TRBV27 and TRBJ2-7; TRBD1 aligns across 9 bases. CDR3 length equals 16 residues. Per germline, CDR1 MNHEY and CDR2 SMNVEV (reference sequence). Trimming took 3 bases from V and 0 from J; bases not matched to a gene: 6.

The rearrangement links TRBV9 to TRBJ2-2; D not certain. Germline CDR1 and CDR2: SGDLS and YYNGEE. The CDR3 runs to 14 residues. Trimming took off 0 bases at V and 6 bases at J, with 9 bases between the two ends. CDR3 amino acids: CASSVAPVPGELFF. For the CDR3, the DNA is TGTGCCAGCAGCGTAGCTCCCGTCCCCGGGGAGCTGTTTTTT.

The chain recombines TRBV4-1 with TRBJ2-7, with a weak D call TRBD1 (5 bases). Germline V CDR1 and CDR2: MGHRA, YSYEKL. The CDR3 runs 15 residues. Trimming left V 5 bases short and J 0 bases short, with 14 bases between. The CDR3 is CASSKLGQASYEQYF. The CDR3, as DNA: TGCGCCAGCAGCAAACTGGGGCAGGCCTCCTACGAGCAGTACTTC.

This chain links TRBV7-2 with TRBJ2-7; a possible D gene is TRBD1 (5 bases). This CDR3 spans 13 amino acids. The germline V and J ends were trimmed by 1 base and 4 bases, with 8 bases remaining between them. The germline gives CDR1 SGHTA, CDR2 FQGNSA. CDR3 nucleotide sequence: TGTGCCAGCAGCTTAGGACAGCAATACGAGCAGTACTTC. The encoded protein is CASSLGQQYEQYF.

This chain links TRBV7-8 with TRBJ2-7; 7 positions match TRBD1. With 5 bases clipped from V and 4 bases from J, the junction kept 8 bases outside the gene matches. Per the germline V gene, CDR1 is SGHVS and CDR2 is FQNEAQ. CDR3 size: 14 residues. The CDR3 nucleotides are TGTGCCAGCAGCCCGACAGGGATCGTTTACGAGCAGTACTTC. It yields the protein CASSPTGIVYEQYF.